This is a list of T cell receptor beta chains from one sample in a study of blood T cell repertoires in COVID-19. Using immunoSEQ multiplex PCR, the repertoire was profiled, and TCRdb retains in-frame clones only, with some absent. This sample has about 150,000 clones, with more than 75% found just once. Sequencing input: peripheral blood. The source is a woman aged 60-75 years with COVID-19, enrolled during active disease. The CDR3 runs from the conserved cysteine through the conserved F or W. A D gene is named only where the DNA matches it firmly. Rows give clone size only sometimes, using once, few, many, or a class for an expanded clone.

D: -; V: TRBV7-2; size: once; J: TRBJ1-4; DNA: TGTGCCAGCAGCTTAAGAGGGAGTAATGAAAAACTGTTTTTT; CDR3: CASSLRGSNEKLFF
D: TRBD1; V: TRBV7-8; size: few; J: TRBJ2-5; DNA: TGTGCCAGCAGCGGAGGGGACAGGGTCCAAGAGACCCAGTACTTC; CDR3: CASSGGDRVQETQYF
D: TRBD1; V: TRBV6-5; size: -; J: TRBJ1-5; DNA: TGTGCCAGCAATACCCAGGGGGGCAATCAGCCCCAGCATTTT; CDR3: CASNTQGGNQPQHF
D: TRBD1; V: TRBV7-9; size: -; J: TRBJ1-2; DNA: TGTGCCAGCAGCCCGACAGGGGGAAGGTATGGCTACACCTTC; CDR3: CASSPTGGRYGYTF
D: -; V: TRBV19; size: -; J: TRBJ1-2; DNA: TGTGCCAGTAGTATAGGGACAGCCTATGGCTACACCTTC; CDR3: CASSIGTAYGYTF
D: -; V: TRBV6-5; size: -; J: TRBJ2-1; DNA: TGTGCCAGCCCAAGGGGGAGCTCTTACAATGAGCAGTTCTTC; CDR3: CASPRGSSYNEQFF
D: -; V: TRBV7-8; size: once; J: TRBJ2-3; DNA: TGTGCCAGCAGCCGGAGGAGCACCACAGATACGCAGTATTTT; CDR3: CASSRRSTTDTQYF
D: -; V: TRBV7-3; size: -; J: TRBJ2-3; DNA: TGTGCCAGCAGCCGCCAGGGCAGGGCCCTCACAGATACGCAGTATTTT; CDR3: CASSRQGRALTDTQYF
D: TRBD2; V: TRBV29-1; size: -; J: TRBJ2-7; DNA: TGCAGCATGCGGGAGGCCCACGAGCAGTACTTC; CDR3: CSMREAHEQYF
D: TRBD1; V: TRBV2; size: -; J: TRBJ2-1; DNA: TGTGCCAGCTGTCCCGGGACAGGAACGAGGAACAATGAGCAGTTCTTC; CDR3: CASCPGTGTRNNEQFF
D: TRBD2; V: TRBV14; size: -; J: TRBJ2-4; DNA: TGTGCCAGCAGCCAGACGGGGGGGCGATTAGCCAAAAACATTCAGTACTTC; CDR3: CASSQTGGRLAKNIQYF
D: -; V: TRBV7-3; size: -; J: TRBJ2-1; DNA: TGTGCCAGCAGCTTATATAGATACAATGAGCAGTTCTTC; CDR3: CASSLYRYNEQFF
D: TRBD2; V: TRBV29-1; size: -; J: TRBJ2-5; DNA: TGCAGCGTTGGAGGGACTAGGGGAGGGGAGACCCAGTACTTC; CDR3: CSVGGTRGGETQYF
D: -; V: TRBV19; size: -; J: TRBJ1-5; DNA: TGTGCCAGTAGTATAGGACAGGCCGCTCGGGATCAGCCCCAGCATTTT; CDR3: CASSIGQAARDQPQHF
D: -; V: TRBV11-2; size: -; J: TRBJ2-7; DNA: TGTGCCAGCAGCTTGGAACTAATGACCCAGGGTGGAAATCTCTACGAGCAGTACTTC; CDR3: CASSLELMTQGGNLYEQYF
D: TRBD2; V: TRBV7-3; size: -; J: TRBJ2-6; DNA: TGTGCCAGCAGCTCAGCGGGGGCTTTTGGGGCCAACGTCCTGACTTTC; CDR3: CASSSAGAFGANVLTF
D: TRBD2; V: TRBV5-1; size: -; J: TRBJ2-7; DNA: TGCGCCAGCAGCTTGGGAGGCGGGAGTGTCTACGAGCAGTACTTC; CDR3: CASSLGGGSVYEQYF
D: TRBD1; V: TRBV7-9; size: -; J: TRBJ1-5; DNA: TGTGCCAGCAGCTTAGGGTCGACAGGGCTGAGCAATCAGCCCCAGCATTTT; CDR3: CASSLGSTGLSNQPQHF
D: TRBD2; V: TRBV5-1; size: -; J: TRBJ2-5; DNA: TGCGCCAGCAGCCGCGTTCGGGGACTAGCGGGAGAGACCCAGTACTTC; CDR3: CASSRVRGLAGETQYF
D: -; V: TRBV9; size: -; J: TRBJ1-3; DNA: TGTGCCAGCAGCACCTCTAAGTGGGGCTCCTCTGGAAACACCATATATTTT; CDR3: CASSTSKWGSSGNTIYF
D: TRBD1; V: TRBV7-9; size: -; J: TRBJ1-5; DNA: TGTGCCAGCAGCTCGGACGACAGGGGGCTCGGGCAGCCCCAGCATTTT; CDR3: CASSSDDRGLGQPQHF
D: -; V: TRBV11-2; size: -; J: TRBJ1-1; DNA: TGTGCCAGCAGCCCGGACGGGGGACCGGACACTGAAGCTTTCTTT; CDR3: CASSPDGGPDTEAFF
D: TRBD1; V: TRBV7-2; size: -; J: TRBJ2-5; DNA: TGTGCCAGCAGCTTAGGAGGGGGCGGAGAGACCCAGTACTTC; CDR3: CASSLGGGGETQYF
D: TRBD1; V: TRBV27; size: few; J: TRBJ1-4; DNA: TGTGCCAGCAGTTTCACGACAGGGGAGAATGAAAAACTGTTTTTT; CDR3: CASSFTTGENEKLFF
D: -; V: TRBV29-1; size: -; J: TRBJ2-1; DNA: TGCAGCGTTGAACCGAGGAATTTCGCTAGGAATGAGCAGTTCTTC; CDR3: CSVEPRNFARNEQFF
D: TRBD2; V: TRBV5-1; size: -; J: TRBJ2-1; DNA: TGCGCCAGCAGCTCCGGGACTAGCTCCTACAATGAGCAGTTCTTC; CDR3: CASSSGTSSYNEQFF
D: TRBD1; V: TRBV2; size: -; J: TRBJ1-1; DNA: TGTGCCAGCAGTGGCGGACAGGGCCTTGAAGCTTTCTTT; CDR3: CASSGGQGLEAFF
D: TRBD1; V: TRBV7-3; size: -; J: TRBJ1-1; DNA: TGTGCCAGCAGTCCCGCCCCCACAGGGGGGAACACTGAAGCTTTCTTT; CDR3: CASSPAPTGGNTEAFF
D: -; V: TRBV5-8; size: -; J: TRBJ1-1; DNA: TGTGCCAGCAGCTTCGGCAGACTAACTAACACTGAAGCTTTCTTT; CDR3: CASSFGRLTNTEAFF
D: -; V: TRBV18; size: -; J: TRBJ1-1; DNA: TGTGCCAGCTCACCACTGCCGGGACAACGGTCTACTGAAGCTTTCTTT; CDR3: CASSPLPGQRSTEAFF
D: TRBD1; V: TRBV5-1; size: -; J: TRBJ1-1; DNA: TGCGCCAGCAGCCAAGTGACAGGGGGCACTGAAGCTTTCTTT; CDR3: CASSQVTGGTEAFF
D: -; V: TRBV19; size: -; J: TRBJ2-1; DNA: TGTGCCAGTAGTATGGTTCAGCGGTTTGAGCAGTTCTTC; CDR3: CASSMVQRFEQFF